The clone carrying this TCR beta chain was counted a few times. This entry is derived from a study of blood T cell repertoires in COVID-19. Study as a whole: Material from acute and convalescent COVID-19 was sourced from the United States, Italy and Spain.

Measured with immunoSEQ multiplex PCR; TCRdb has only the in-frame clones, and not every one. This sample carries approximately 110,000 clones, over 75% of them seen once, and the ten largest clones take around 1.5%. The clonotype was recovered from a man between 45 and 60 years old with acute or convalescent COVID-19. Material: peripheral blood.

The CDR3 sequence is CASSLLRDSPTEAFF. CDR3 DNA: TGTGCCAGCAGCCTCCTTCGGGACAGTCCCACTGAAGCTTTCTTT. The chain combines TRBV6-5 with TRBJ1-1; 7 nucleotides agree with TRBD1. The V segment lost 6 bases and the J segment 4 bases; nucleotides outside the gene matches: 11. CDR1 and CDR2 from the germline V gene are MNHEY and SVGAGI. The CDR3 totals 15 residues.